Shown below are 21 T cell receptor beta chains from a single sample sequenced in a study of shared clonotypes between healthy human individuals (dated by TCRdb to the early 2020s). Library preparation was by the immunoSEQ multiplex PCR assay. The clones in this table, taken by TCRdb from immuneACCESS, are in-frame only. Not every clone is retained; where verified, under half of the shortfall comes from an unresolved V gene, and the cause of the rest is unknown. This sample has more than 850,000 clones in its table, and about 84% of those were observed once. The ten top clones hold more than 0.5% of the sample. The sample was memory CD4+ T cells from PBMCs. This specimen's cell subset or site label, per the study, means: CD45RA-negative fraction. The receptors were sampled from a man younger than 35 in good health. Some clones in this sample may be carry-over from other donors' samples.

On this clone itself: The same CDR3 also results from other DNA sequences found in this sample. The rearrangement links TRBV7-9 to TRBJ2-7, with D possibly TRBD1 on 5 matching bases. The length of the CDR3 is 14 residues. CDR1 and CDR2 from the germline V gene are SEHNR and FQNEAQ (reference sequence). Trimming left V 5 bases short and J 3 bases short, with 14 bases between. The CDR3 coding sequence is TGTGCCAGCAGCCCCCCAGGGAAAGGCTACGAGCAGTACTTC. This encodes CASSPPGKGYEQYF.

Here the CDR3 reads CASSLGWQGVQPQHF. The CDR3 coding sequence is TGTGCCAGCAGCTTAGGTTGGCAGGGGGTTCAGCCCCAGCATTTT. The J gene is TRBJ1-5, the V gene TRBV7-2; 7 bases fit TRBD1. The CDR3 is 15 residues long. Germline V gene data show CDR1 as SGHTA and CDR2 as FQGNSA. V lost 1 base and J lost 6; bases outside the gene matches: 6.

This chain connects TRBV5-6 to TRBJ2-5; 12 nucleotides agree with TRBD1. Trimming at V came to 4 bases and at J to 5 bases, leaving 6 bases not matched to a gene. The CDR3 is made up of 15 amino acids. Germline-derived CDR1 and CDR2 are SGHDT and YYEEEE. CDR3 DNA: TGTGCCAGCAGCGGGGGACAGGGGGCGTTGGAGACCCAGTACTTC. Translated, it gives CASSGGQGALETQYF.

The chain is built from TRBV5-6 and TRBJ2-1, with D hard to call. CDR1 and CDR2 from the germline V gene are SGHDT and YYEEEE. V was cut by 1 base and J by 9 bases, with 14 bases left in between. The CDR3 has 14 residues. DNA of the CDR3: TGTGCCAGCAGCTTGTTTACCCAAAAGGCTGAGCAGTTCTTC. It encodes CASSLFTQKAEQFF. Drawing the rest from reference TRBV5-6 and TRBJ2-1, the complete variable domain is DAGVTQSPTHLIKTRGQQVTLRCSPKSGHDTVSWYQQALGQGPQFIFQYYEEEERQRGNFPDRFSGHQFPNYSSELNVNALLLGDSALYLCASSLFTQKAEQFFGPGTRLTVL.

Concerning this clone: The same CDR3 can be traced to other DNA sequences in this sample. The gene calls are TRBV5-1 and TRBJ2-1, with 7 bases matching TRBD2. The CDR3 runs to 15 residues. CDR1 and CDR2 from the germline V gene are SGHRS and YFSETQ. Trimming at V came to 0 bases and at J to 2 bases, leaving 2 bases not matched to a gene. CDR3 bases: TGCGCCAGCAGCTTGGGGCTAGCGGCCTACAATGAGCAGTTCTTC. It codes for CASSLGLAAYNEQFF.

This clone appeared a few times. This chain connects TRBV18 to TRBJ2-3; D is unclear. Germline V gene data show CDR1 as KGHSH and CDR2 as LQKENI. The ends were cut back, 0 bases at V and 5 bases at J, with 9 bases in the middle. This CDR3 region has 14 residues. DNA of the CDR3: TGTGCCAGCTCACCACCGGAGTTGCGAGATACGCAGTATTTT. It specifies CASSPPELRDTQYF.

This chain joins TRBV10-3 and TRBJ2-7; D tentatively fits TRBD1 or TRBD2 (5 bases each). From germline, CDR1 is ENHRY and CDR2 SYGVKD. Trimming removed 5 bases from V and 6 bases from J, with 8 bases in between. This CDR3 is built from 11 residues. CDR3 coding DNA: TGTGCCATCAGTCCGGGACCCGAGCAGTACTTC. Translated, it gives CAISPGPEQYF.

About this clone: The sample has other DNA sequences that encode this CDR3 too. The chain employs TRBV7-2 and TRBJ2-5, with D uncertain. This CDR3 has 11 amino acids. Trimming shortened V by 3 bases and J by 5 bases, and 4 bases separated the two germline ends. The V gene's germline CDR1 is SGHTA and CDR2 FQGNSA. This CDR3 reads CASSFSETQYF. CDR3 nucleotide sequence: TGTGCCAGCAGCTTCTCCGAGACCCAGTACTTC.

V usage is TRBV6-1 and J usage is TRBJ1-5; possible D gene TRBD1, 5 bases. CDR3 size: 14 residues. The V gene's germline CDR1 is MNHNS and CDR2 SASEGT. The V end was cut by 4 bases, the J end by 3 bases, with 10 bases between. The CDR3 nucleotides read TGTGCCAGCAGTGTCACGGGGCACAATCAGCCCCAGCATTTT. This codes for CASSVTGHNQPQHF.

This clone was found once. The chain has TRBV28 and TRBJ2-6; D is perhaps TRBD2 (5 bases). Trimming stripped 2 bases from V and 2 bases from J, with 7 bases between. Germline V gene sequence: CDR1 MDHEN, CDR2 SYDVKM. CDR3 length equals 15 residues. The DNA for the CDR3 is TGTGCCAGCAGTTTACACGGGGCTGGGGCCAACGTCCTGACTTTC. Its protein product is CASSLHGAGANVLTF.

The chain recombines TRBV7-9 with TRBJ2-2, with D perhaps assigned TRBD1 or TRBD2 (5 bases each). Germline V gene lookup returns CDR1 SEHNR and CDR2 FQNEAQ (reference sequence). This CDR3 spans 13 amino acids. V lost 6 bases and J lost 5, with 10 bases in between. For the CDR3, the DNA is TGTGCCAGCAGACCCGGGACGACCGGGGAGCTGTTTTTT. Residues: CASRPGTTGELFF.

This clone showed up many times. The chain uses TRBV5-1 and TRBJ2-1, with D maybe TRBD2 (7 bases). The CDR3 sequence is 17 residues long. Germline-derived CDR1 and CDR2 are SGHRS and YFSETQ. Between the trimmed V and J ends, which lost 2 bases and 5 bases, there was a span of 20 bases. This CDR3 is CASSLDPRGGANNEQFF. CDR3 nucleotides: TGCGCCAGCAGCTTAGACCCCAGAGGGGGGGCTAACAATGAGCAGTTCTTC. The whole variable domain, filled in from reference TRBV5-1 and TRBJ2-1, reads KAGVTQTPRYLIKTRGQQVTLSCSPISGHRSVSWYQQTPGQGLQFLFEYFSETQRNKGNFPGRFSGRQFSNSRSEMNVSTLELGDSALYLCASSLDPRGGANNEQFFGPGTRLTVL.

In this sample, this clone turned up many times. The rearrangement joins TRBV4-3 to TRBJ2-1; 7 bases agree with TRBD1. The germline V gene encodes CDR1 LGHNA and CDR2 YSLEER. The CDR3 spans 14 residues. J gave up 6 bases and V 0 bases, and 2 bases lay outside the gene matches. In nucleotides, the CDR3 is TGCGCCAGCAGCCAAGATAGGACAGGCAATGAGCAGTTCTTC. Protein: CASSQDRTGNEQFF.

The chain couples TRBV4-1 to TRBJ1-1; D might be TRBD1 (5 bases). Trimming took off 4 bases at V and 5 bases at J, with 29 bases between the two ends. Germline V gene lookup returns CDR1 MGHRA and CDR2 YSYEKL. The CDR3 has 19 residues. CDR3 residues: CASSRALPGRGRGGTEAFF. DNA of the CDR3: TGCGCCAGCAGCCGTGCCCTCCCCGGAAGGGGTAGGGGAGGGACTGAAGCTTTCTTT.

The rearrangement uses TRBV11-2 and TRBJ2-3; D perhaps matches TRBD2 (6 bases). Trimming pared 4 bases from V and 3 bases from J, leaving 14 bases between. The CDR3 is made up of 15 amino acids. The germline CDR1 and CDR2 sequences are SGHAT and FQNNGV. CDR3 protein: CASSSWGDGTDTQYF. For the CDR3, the DNA is TGTGCCAGCAGCTCGTGGGGGGACGGGACAGATACGCAGTATTTT.

The chain has TRBV29-1 and TRBJ2-7; TRBD1 matches 9 bases. Germline V gene sequence: CDR1 SQVTM, CDR2 ANQGSEA. There are 13 residues in the CDR3. V dropped 4 bases and J dropped 4; count of bases not matched to a gene: 5. The CDR3 here is CSVGTTGGYEQYF. CDR3 nucleotides: TGCAGCGTTGGAACGACAGGGGGTTACGAGCAGTACTTC.

This chain connects TRBV19 to TRBJ1-1, with D possibly matching TRBD1 (6 bases). The V gene's germline CDR1 is LNHDA and CDR2 SQIVND (reference sequence). Trimming left V 4 bases short and J 3 bases short, with 9 bases between. The CDR3 is 13 amino acids. The CDR3 protein is CASSTGGHTEAFF. The DNA for the CDR3 is TGTGCCAGTAGTACTGGGGGGCACACTGAAGCTTTCTTT.

The chain links TRBV28 to TRBJ2-3; tentatively, D is TRBD2 (5 bases). Trimming stripped 2 bases from V and 2 bases from J, with 8 bases between. The CDR3 is 14 amino acids. Germline CDR1 and CDR2: MDHEN and SYDVKM. The CDR3 DNA follows: TGTGCCAGCAGTTTAAGCGGTACCACAGATACGCAGTATTTT. This sequence encodes CASSLSGTTDTQYF.

J is TRBJ2-1 and V is TRBV11-2; the match to TRBD2 covers 9 bases. The CDR3 runs 15 residues. J gave up 6 bases and V 3 bases, and 6 bases lay outside the gene matches. Germline V gene data show CDR1 as SGHAT and CDR2 as FQNNGV. The CDR3 coding sequence is TGTGCCAGCAGCTTGGCGGGAGGGCGGGGCAATGAGCAGTTCTTC. Amino acid sequence: CASSLAGGRGNEQFF.

The chain is built from TRBV2 and TRBJ2-7; a possible D gene is TRBD1 (6 bases). The CDR3 totals 14 residues. Trimming cost V 6 bases and J 4 bases, with 16 bases left between them. Looked up from germline, CDR1 is SNHLY and CDR2 is FYNNEI. The CDR3 reads CASSQGLGAYEQYF. The CDR3 DNA follows: TGTGCCAGCAGCCAGGGGCTGGGGGCATACGAGCAGTACTTC.

The chain combines TRBV2 with TRBJ2-1, with D hard to call. This CDR3 region has 12 residues. CDR1 is SNHLY, CDR2 FYNNEI, per germline. Trimming left V 6 bases short and J 5 bases short, with 8 bases between. CDR3 DNA sequence: TGTGCCAGCAGACGACGGAACAATGAGCAGTTCTTC. Translated: CASRRRNNEQFF.